This entry lists 20 T cell receptor gamma chains sequenced from one sample in a study of γδ T cells in repeated Plasmodium falciparum infection. Gammadelta T cells were flow-sorted from PBMC into Vgamma9/Vdelta2+ and Vdelta2-negative populations for bulk analysis. TCRdb redid the clone calls on the multiplex PCR reads with CATT. The sample carries roughly 27,000 gamma-chain clones, 3% recorded once. The sequencing sample was made of gamma-delta T cells from blood. All receptors derive from a pool of human donors (malaria-infected and uninfected, not separated).

This clone has a count of ten or more. A single base is all that separates this from a far larger clone, so a read error is likely. The DNA is omitted, as the CDR3 cannot be located on it reliably, and the CDR3 follows TCRdb's listing. The V gene call is TRGV5, and the J gene call is absent. Germline V CDR1 and CDR2: VINAFY, YDVSNSKD. From its first to its last residue, the CDR3 has 32 amino acids. CDR3 in amino acids: CATWDRRRIIRNSLAVEQHWLSQVSIGRIQHF.

This clone turned up a few times. The protein recorded in TCRdb matches a much larger clone and deviates from this DNA's translation at residue 9, suggesting a read error; the protein here is obtained by translating the DNA. This chain uses TRGV4 with TRGJ1 or TRGJ2. Since TCRdb gives no J gene, matching the DNA to germline was used here to assign it. From germline, CDR1 is EGSTGY and CDR2 YDSYTSSV. CDR3 length: 13 residues. V was pared by 3 bases and J by 8 bases, with 10 bases of the junction left unmatched. CDR3 coding DNA: TGTGCCACCTGGGATAGTATGAGTGATAAGAAACTCTTT. Translating gives CATWDSMSDKKLF.

This clone came up many times. The likely explanation is a read error, given a far larger clone one base away. Other nucleotide sequences in the sample specify the same CDR3. The chain combines TRGV9 with TRGJP. CDR1 GITISATS and CDR2 ISYDGTV come from the germline V gene (reference sequence). The CDR3 is made up of 16 amino acids. The CDR3, as DNA: TGTGCCCTGTGGAAAGGTCAAGAGTTGGGCAAAAAAATCAAGGTATTT. Amino acid sequence: CALWKGQELGKKIKVF.

The table lists this clone with a few counts. This DNA's translation and the protein TCRdb lists, from a much larger clone, do not match at residue 11, likely due to a read error; the protein shown is translated from the DNA. There is no J gene call, but TRGV9 is given as the V gene. The germline V gene encodes CDR1 GITISATS and CDR2 ISYDGTV (reference sequence). The CDR3 is 13 amino acids. The CDR3 nucleotides read TGTGCCTTGTGGGAGGTGCTGTTTTATAAGGAACTCTTT. It specifies CALWEVLFYKELF.

This clone was detected a few times. A far bigger clonotype differs at one base, so this is likely a read error. Because the CDR3's place on the DNA is in doubt, the DNA is left out and the CDR3 is given as listed by TCRdb. V gene TRGV9 was called; the J gene was not. Germline values: CDR1 GITISATS, CDR2 ISYDGTV (reference sequence). The CDR3 is 32 residues long, counting both termini. The CDR3 loop reads CALWEVQGAARNSLAVEQHLLSQVSIGRIQHF.

This clone came up many times. A read error is likely here: a far larger clone is one base away. The sample contains more than one DNA sequence encoding this CDR3. The rearrangement uses TRGV9 and TRGJP2. CDR3 length equals 16 residues. In germline, CDR1 is GITISATS, CDR2 ISYDGTV (reference sequence). The CDR3 loop is CALWEVGWSSDWIKTF. CDR3 bases: TGCGCCTTGTGGGAGGTGGGTTGGAGTAGTGATTGGATCAAGACGTTT.

The sample holds many counts of this clone. A single base separates this from a much larger clone, so it may be a read error. V is TRGV2 and J is TRGJ1 or TRGJ2. The germline V gene has CDR1 EGSNGY and CDR2 YDSYNSKV. This CDR3 comprises 14 residues. The CDR3 coding sequence is TGTGCCACCCGGGACGCATACGTTAAAGGCTTTCAGCTCTTT. This translates into CATRDAYVKGFQLF.

This clone appeared a few times. V gene TRGV9 combines with J gene TRGJ1 or TRGJ2. TCRdb lists no J gene, so it was determined here by aligning the DNA to germline. CDR3 length equals 15 residues. V was clipped by 0 bases and J by 11 bases; unmatched bases: 16. Germline CDR1 reads GITISATS; CDR2 reads ISYDGTV (reference sequence). As DNA, the CDR3 is TGTGCCTTGTGGGAGGTGGCAACCCCAACTAACGAGAAACTCTTT. Amino acid sequence: CALWEVATPTNEKLF.

This clone occurred a few times. A read error is possible here, since a much larger clone lies one base away. The same CDR3 arises from other DNA sequences in this sample as well. The chain is built from TRGV5 and TRGJP2. The germline CDR1 and CDR2 sequences are VINAFY and YDVSNSKD. The CDR3 spans 17 residues. The CDR3 nucleotides read TGCGCCACCTGGGACAGGCCAGGGATTGGTAGTGATTGGATCAAGACGTTT. Amino acids: CATWDRPGIGSDWIKTF.

This clone was picked up a small number of times. A far larger clone lies a single base away; this is likely a read error. Other DNA sequences within the sample encode an identical CDR3. The chain is built from TRGV9 and TRGJP. Because TCRdb records no J gene, it was assigned here through a match of the DNA to germline. CDR1 is GITISATS and CDR2 is ISYDGTV in the germline V gene (reference sequence). Trimming removed 3 bases from V and 6 bases from J; junction bases left unmatched: 8. The CDR3 spans 17 residues. For the CDR3, the DNA is TGTGCCTTGTGGGAGACTACCCCAGAGTTGGGCAAAAAAATCAAGGTATTT. It codes for CALWETTPELGKKIKVF.

As for this clone: TCRdb has a much larger clone's protein, which differs at residue 12 from the translation of this DNA, likely because of a read error; what is shown is the protein translated from the DNA. The chain is built from TRGV9 and TRGJP. The J gene, absent from TCRdb, was called here by matching the DNA to germline. This CDR3 has 20 amino acids. Germline assignment: CDR1 GITISATS and CDR2 ISYDGTV (reference sequence). V shed 1 base, J shed 9 bases, and the junction held 18 bases outside the gene matches. The CDR3: CALWEVWSLLGGLGKKIKVF. The CDR3, as DNA: TGTGCCTTGTGGGAGGTCTGGTCTCTATTAGGAGGGTTGGGCAAAAAAATCAAGGTATTT.

This clone was observed a handful of times. A far more abundant clone sits one base away, making this likely a read error. The sample has other DNA sequences that encode this CDR3 too. V and J are TRGV2 and TRGJ1 or TRGJ2. TCRdb is silent on the J gene; assignment here came from matching the DNA to germline. This CDR3 has 14 amino acids. CDR1 EGSNGY and CDR2 YDSYNSKV come from the germline V gene. CDR3 amino acids: CATWDGLTHYKKLF. The CDR3 region has the DNA TGTGCCACTTGGGACGGATTAACGCATTATAAGAAACTCTTT.

Many counts were recorded for this clone. The rearrangement uses TRGV9 and TRGJ1 or TRGJ2. The CDR3 totals 15 residues. Looked up from germline, CDR1 is GITISATS and CDR2 is ISYDGTV (reference sequence). Germline trimming cut 2 bases from V and 1 base from J; bases unmatched to any gene: 8. The CDR3 nucleotides are TGTGCCTTGTGGGAGGATCCTTCAAATTATTATAAGAAACTCTTT. It encodes CALWEDPSNYYKKLF.

The sample holds many counts of this clone. This likely stems from a read error, as it lies one base from a far larger clone. Other DNA variants within this sample encode the same CDR3. V gene TRGV9 combines with J gene TRGJ1 or TRGJ2. Here the J gene came from matching the DNA to germline, since TCRdb omits it. CDR1 GITISATS and CDR2 ISYDGTV come from the germline V gene (reference sequence). The CDR3 is made up of 14 amino acids. CDR3 DNA: TGCGCCTTGTGGGACCACCTCCAGGCTTATAAGAAACTCTTT. Protein sequence: CALWDHLQAYKKLF.

This clone was detected ten times or more. This DNA's translation and the protein TCRdb lists, from a much larger clone, do not match at residue 4, likely due to a read error; the protein shown is translated from the DNA. V gene TRGV9 combines with J gene TRGJ1 or TRGJ2. The J gene is not listed in TCRdb, so it was assigned here from a DNA match to germline. Per the germline V gene, CDR1 is GITISATS and CDR2 is ISYDGTV (reference sequence). The CDR3 has 14 amino acids. CDR3 sequence (DNA): TGTGCCTTGGGGGAGGTGTCGAATTATTATAAGAAACTCTTT. Protein product: CALGEVSNYYKKLF.

This clone was seen repeatedly, ten times or more. A far larger clone is one nucleotide away, so this likely arose from a read error. This sample includes further DNA sequences coding for the same CDR3. This sequence joins TRGV2 and TRGJ1 or TRGJ2. The CDR3 runs 12 residues. Germline V gives CDR1 EGSNGY, CDR2 YDSYNSKV. The CDR3 loop is CATWDVGYKKLF. DNA for the CDR3: TGTGCCACTTGGGACGTGGGCTATAAGAAACTCTTT.

Ten or more counts support this clone. TCRdb shows a much larger clone's protein in place of this DNA's translation, and the two differ at residue 13, likely through a read error; the protein shown is translated from the DNA. A V gene of TRGV9 was called, but no J gene was assigned. The CDR3 runs to 15 residues. Germline loops: CDR1 GITISATS, CDR2 ISYDGTV (reference sequence). The CDR3 reads CASEIQELGKKIEVF. As DNA, the CDR3 is TGTGCCTCGGAGATTCAAGAGTTGGGCAAAAAAATCGAGGTATTT.

The sample holds a few counts of this clone. TCRdb has a much larger clone's protein, which differs at residue 14 from the translation of this DNA, likely because of a read error; what is shown is the protein translated from the DNA. No J gene was called, and the V gene is TRGV9. In germline, CDR1 is GITISATS, CDR2 ISYDGTV (reference sequence). The CDR3 covers 15 residues. CDR3 region: CALWEVWTTGWFKTF. CDR3 nucleotide sequence: TGTGCCTTGTGGGAGGTGTGGACCACTGGTTGGTTCAAGACATTT.

The table lists this clone with many counts. A read error likely explains why the TCRdb protein, taken from a much larger clone, differs from this DNA's translation at residue 7; the protein shown is translated from the DNA. The genes are TRGV9 and TRGJP. Here the J gene came from matching the DNA to germline, since TCRdb omits it. The germline CDR1 and CDR2 sequences are GITISATS and ISYDGTV (reference sequence). The ends lost 1 base at V and 2 bases at J; junction bases unmatched: 5. The CDR3 has 18 amino acids. The CDR3 sequence: CALWEVTRQELGKKIKVF. CDR3 coding DNA: TGTGCCTTGTGGGAGGTTACTCGGCAAGAGTTGGGCAAAAAAATCAAGGTATTT.

This clone showed up many times. The amino acid sequence in TCRdb belongs to a much larger clone and departs from this DNA's translation at residue 11, likely a sequencing read error; the sequence shown is translated from the DNA. This chain links TRGV9 with TRGJP. This CDR3 comprises 16 residues. Germline V gene sequence: CDR1 GITISATS, CDR2 ISYDGTV (reference sequence). The CDR3 coding sequence is TGTGCCTTGTGGAGAAGTCAAGAGTTGGGCGAAAAAATCAAGGTATTT. Encoded protein: CALWRSQELGEKIKVF.